These 3 T cell receptor beta chains came from one sample sequenced in a study of shared clonotypes between healthy human individuals. This table comes from immunoSEQ multiplex PCR, and its TCRdb copy is limited to in-frame clones, with some not included. The sample records about 490,000 clones, less than 80% being singletons. The source material was PBMCs. These receptors were collected from a woman aged 40 to 50 in good health. Some clones in this sample may be carry-over from other donors' samples.

A word on this clone: A far larger clone lies a single base away; this is likely a read error. The chain recombines TRBV30 with TRBJ2-5; possibly TRBD1 for D (5 bases). This CDR3 spans 15 amino acids. Germline CDR1 and CDR2: GTSNPN and SVGIG (reference sequence). For the CDR3, the DNA is TGTGCCTGGAGTGTACTCGGACACGGCCAAGAGACCCAGCACTTC. Translated: CAWSVLGHGQETQHF.

This clone occurred a few times. The chain combines TRBV6-1 with TRBJ2-7; weak D call: TRBD1 (5 bases). The ends were cut back, 1 base at V and 7 bases at J, with 14 bases in the middle. The CDR3 loop spans 14 amino acids. Germline assignment: CDR1 MNHNS and CDR2 SASEGT. The CDR3 sequence is CASSEVTAIREQYF. The CDR3 nucleotides are TGTGCCAGCAGTGAAGTGACAGCCATTCGGGAGCAGTACTTC.

This clone was observed once. The DNA for the CDR3 is TGCGCCAGCAGCTTCGGACAGGAGAACACTGAAGCTTTCTTT. This translates into CASSFGQENTEAFF. This chain links TRBV5-1 with TRBJ1-1, with TRBD1 identical over 7 bases. This CDR3 has 14 amino acids. The J segment lost 1 base and the V segment lost 2 bases, leaving 2 bases of the junction unmatched. Germline CDR1 reads SGHRS; CDR2 reads YFSETQ.